These 14 T cell receptor beta chains were all obtained from the same sample, sequenced in a study of human T cells and chemical hapten exposure. MiXCR, applied by TCRdb to the RACE reads, yields one record per CDR3 protein. The repertoire holds around 110,000 distinct CDR3 sequences, with about 12% as singletons. Time point here: pre-sensitization, week 0. The treatment denotes: therapeutic diphenylcyclopropenone sensitization with weekly scalp DPC. Sequencing used whole blood, obtained in connection with sensitization to the hapten diphenylcyclopropenone (DPC). These receptors came from a woman between 45 and 65 years old with alopecia areata. Some clones in this sample may be carry-over from other donors' samples.

The rearrangement uses TRBV5-1 and TRBJ2-1; 11 positions agree with TRBD1. The ends lost 1 base at V and 4 bases at J; junction bases unmatched: 4. Germline values: CDR1 SGHRS, CDR2 YFSETQ. The CDR3 is 16 amino acids. The CDR3 nucleotides are TGCGCCAGCAGCTTGCTGGGGACAGGGGGATACAATGAGCAGTTCTTC. Translation: CASSLLGTGGYNEQFF.

J is TRBJ1-4 and V is TRBV20-1; D not resolved. The V and J ends lost 1 base and 0 bases respectively, with 9 bases between them. The germline gives CDR1 DFQATT, CDR2 SNEGSKA (reference sequence). This CDR3 contains 15 residues. The CDR3 bases are TGCAGTGCTAGAGGGGCGGTCACAACTAATGAAAAACTGTTTTTT. Protein: CSARGAVTTNEKLFF.

This clonotype was recorded many times. The chain carries TRBV29-1 and TRBJ2-1; no definite D call. With 0 bases removed from V and 7 bases from J, the gap between germline ends came to 4 bases. The CDR3 totals 11 residues. CDR1 and CDR2 from the germline V gene are SQVTM and ANQGSEA. In DNA form, the CDR3 reads TGCAGCGTTGAAGATTGGAATGAGCAGTTCTTC. It yields the protein CSVEDWNEQFF.

This clonotype was detected only a few times. The V and J genes are TRBV5-1 and TRBJ2-1; tentative D call: TRBD2 (6 bases). Trimming removed 3 bases from V and 0 bases from J, with 7 bases in between. The germline V gene encodes CDR1 SGHRS and CDR2 YFSETQ. The CDR3 is made up of 14 amino acids. CDR3 amino acids: CASSWGDSYNEQFF. In nucleotides, the CDR3 is TGCGCCAGCAGCTGGGGGGACTCCTACAATGAGCAGTTCTTC.

The rearrangement links TRBV7-8 to TRBJ1-4; D is uncertain. Germline loops: CDR1 SGHVS, CDR2 FQNEAQ. The CDR3 sequence is 15 residues long. The V end was cut by 2 bases, the J end by 8 bases, with 15 bases between. CDR3 in amino acids: CASSLMNRAHEKLFF. CDR3 in DNA: TGTGCCAGCAGCTTAATGAATAGGGCTCACGAAAAACTGTTTTTT. Drawing the rest from reference TRBV7-8 and TRBJ1-4, the complete variable domain is GAGVSQSPRYKVAKRGQDVALRCDPISGHVSLFWYQQALGQGPEFLTYFQNEAQLDKSGLPSDRFFAERPEGSVSTLKIQRTQQEDSAVYLCASSLMNRAHEKLFFGSGTQLSVL.

This clonotype has only a few counts. The CDR3 loop is CASSDTVGNTIYF. The DNA for the CDR3 is TGCGCCAGCTCGGACACGGTTGGAAACACCATATATTTT. The chain couples TRBV5-1 to TRBJ1-3; possible D gene TRBD1, 5 bases. V lost 7 bases and J 3 bases, leaving 11 bases between the germline ends. The CDR3 loop spans 13 amino acids. Germline V gene data show CDR1 as SGHRS and CDR2 as YFSETQ.

This sequence joins TRBV18 and TRBJ1-5; 9 bases map to TRBD1. Per germline, CDR1 KGHSH and CDR2 LQKENI. With V trimmed by 2 bases and J by 6 bases, 5 bases remained unmatched. The CDR3 is made up of 15 amino acids. CDR3: CASSPKGQGPQPQHF. CDR3 bases: TGTGCCAGCTCACCAAAGGGACAGGGTCCTCAGCCCCAGCATTTT.

This clonotype is medium-sized. This chain links TRBV29-1 with TRBJ2-3; D is undetermined. Trimming left V 0 bases short and J 4 bases short, with 5 bases between. CDR3 length: 12 residues. In germline, CDR1 is SQVTM, CDR2 ANQGSEA. The CDR3 reads CSVEDLADTQYF. As DNA, the CDR3 is TGCAGCGTTGAAGATTTGGCAGATACGCAGTATTTT.

The sample holds a few counts of this clonotype. The gene calls are TRBV6-2 or TRBV6-3 and TRBJ2-7; D remains ambiguous. This CDR3 contains 13 residues. CDR1 MNHEY and CDR2 SVGEGT come from the germline V gene. The V end was cut by 5 bases, the J end by 1 base, with 9 bases between. CDR3 loop: CASSLHRSYEQYF. For the CDR3, the DNA is TGTGCCAGCAGTCTACACCGATCCTACGAGCAGTACTTC.

CDR3 nucleotides: TGTGCCAGCAGCCAAAGGGAGGGAACAGATACGCAGTATTTT. It codes for CASSQREGTDTQYF. The chain employs TRBV7-9 and TRBJ2-3; the match to TRBD2 covers 7 bases. This CDR3 region has 14 residues. V dropped 5 bases and J dropped 3; count of bases not matched to a gene: 5. Germline assignment: CDR1 SEHNR and CDR2 FQNEAQ (reference sequence).

The chain couples TRBV7-9 to TRBJ2-1; 8 bases are a match to TRBD1. CDR3 length equals 15 residues. Germline CDR1 SEHNR, CDR2 FQNEAQ (reference sequence). The J segment lost 10 bases and the V segment lost 4 bases, leaving 12 bases of the junction unmatched. The CDR3 DNA follows: TGTGCCAGCAGCTACCAAAGACAGGGGTTGCGGGAGCAGTTCTTC. The encoded protein is CASSYQRQGLREQFF. The full variable domain, completed using reference TRBV7-9 and TRBJ2-1, is DTGVSQNPRHKITKRGQNVTFRCDPISEHNRLYWYRQTLGQGPEFLTYFQNEAQLEKSRLLSDRFSAERPKGSFSTLEIQRTEQGDSAMYLCASSYQRQGLREQFFGPGTRLTVL.

The chain is built from TRBV25-1 and TRBJ2-5, with D tentatively TRBD1 or TRBD2 (5 bases each). V was clipped by 3 bases and J by 1 base, with 12 bases between them. Germline values: CDR1 MGHDK, CDR2 SYGVNS. This CDR3 contains 15 residues. In DNA, the CDR3 is TGTGCCAGCAGTGATTTGAGGGGCTTCCAAGAGACCCAGTACTTC. Translation gives CASSDLRGFQETQYF.

In its sample, this clonotype was seen many times. This rearrangement joins TRBV5-1 to TRBJ1-4; possibly TRBD1 for D (5 bases). CDR1 SGHRS and CDR2 YFSETQ come from the germline V gene. V was pared by 0 bases and J by 8 bases, with 20 bases between. CDR3 length: 17 residues. The chain's CDR3 is CASSLGALTAGQEKLFF. CDR3 nucleotide sequence: TGCGCCAGCAGCTTGGGCGCCCTGACGGCTGGACAAGAAAAACTGTTTTTT.

This clonotype has only a few counts. The rearrangement uses TRBV7-8 and TRBJ1-2; D is possibly TRBD1 (6 bases). The CDR3 is 12 amino acids. The V and J ends lost 4 bases and 9 bases respectively, with 12 bases between them. CDR1 and CDR2 (germline): SGHVS, FQNEAQ. The CDR3 spells CASSSGQRSYTF. The CDR3 region has the DNA TGTGCCAGCAGCTCTGGACAGAGGAGCTACACCTTC.